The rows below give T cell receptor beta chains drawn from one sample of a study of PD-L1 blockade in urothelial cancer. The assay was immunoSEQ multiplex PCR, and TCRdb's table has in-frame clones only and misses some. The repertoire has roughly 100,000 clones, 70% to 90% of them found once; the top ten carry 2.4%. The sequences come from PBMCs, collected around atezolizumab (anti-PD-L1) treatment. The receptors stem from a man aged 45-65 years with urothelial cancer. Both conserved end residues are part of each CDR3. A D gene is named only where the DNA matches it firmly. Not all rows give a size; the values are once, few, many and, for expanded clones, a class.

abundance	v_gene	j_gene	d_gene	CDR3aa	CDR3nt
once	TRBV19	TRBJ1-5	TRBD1	CASSTRTGRGNQPQHF	TGTGCCAGTAGTACCAGGACAGGAAGGGGCAATCAGCCCCAGCATTTT
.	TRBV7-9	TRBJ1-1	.	CASSLDSFTEAFF	TGTGCCAGCAGCTTAGACAGTTTCACTGAAGCTTTCTTT
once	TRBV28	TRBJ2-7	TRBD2	CASSLRTSGSPYEQYF	TGTGCCAGCAGTTTACGGACTAGCGGGAGTCCCTACGAGCAGTACTTC
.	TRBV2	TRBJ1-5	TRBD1	CASSDRGGNQPQHF	TGTGCCAGCAGCGACAGGGGCGGCAATCAGCCCCAGCATTTT
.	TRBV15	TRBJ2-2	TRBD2	CATSRAEASLEGGKELFF	TGTGCCACCAGCAGAGCGGAGGCAAGTCTAGAGGGAGGGAAGGAGCTGTTTTTT
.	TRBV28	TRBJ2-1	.	CASSPVRSIPTHEQFF	TGTGCCAGCAGTCCCGTTCGGTCGATCCCTACCCATGAGCAGTTCTTC
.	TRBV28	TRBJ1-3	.	CASQNGGGGGNTIYF	TGTGCCAGTCAAAACGGGGGGGGTGGCGGAAACACCATATATTTT
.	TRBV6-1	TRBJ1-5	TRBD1	CASEGAGPNQPQHF	TGTGCCAGCGAGGGGGCAGGGCCCAATCAGCCCCAGCATTTT
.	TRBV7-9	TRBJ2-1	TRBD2	CASSFGLAGGDEQFF	TGTGCCAGCAGCTTTGGACTGGCGGGAGGTGATGAGCAGTTCTTC
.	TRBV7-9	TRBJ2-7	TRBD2	CASSDSGLAFHEQYF	TGTGCCAGCAGCGACTCGGGACTAGCTTTCCACGAGCAGTACTTC
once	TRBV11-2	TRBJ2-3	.	CASSPSTDTQYF	TGTGCCAGCAGCCCGAGCACAGATACGCAGTATTTT
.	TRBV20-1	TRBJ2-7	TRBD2	CSASGRSEQYF	TGCAGTGCTAGCGGGAGGTCCGAGCAGTACTTC
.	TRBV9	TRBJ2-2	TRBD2	CASSVEVGGPGELFF	TGTGCCAGCAGCGTAGAGGTGGGAGGGCCCGGGGAGCTGTTTTTT
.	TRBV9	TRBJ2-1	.	CASSVSGLNNEQFF	TGTGCCAGCAGCGTAAGCGGACTAAACAATGAGCAGTTCTTC
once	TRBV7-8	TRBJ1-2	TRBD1	CASSLVGQGYGYTF	TGTGCCAGCAGCTTAGTAGGACAGGGGTATGGCTACACCTTC
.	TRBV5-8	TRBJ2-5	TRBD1	CASSLVGQQETQYF	TGTGCCAGCAGCTTGGTGGGACAGCAAGAGACCCAGTACTTC
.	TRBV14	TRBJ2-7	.	CASSQWGGAGTYEQYF	TGTGCCAGCAGCCAATGGGGGGGGGCAGGTACCTACGAGCAGTACTTC